These T cell receptor beta chains were read from a single sample in a study of CD8 T cells in ankylosing spondylitis. TCRdb re-called the 5' RACE reads with MiXCR, one entry per CDR3 protein. The sample comprises roughly 180,000 distinct CDR3 sequences, around a tenth of which are singletons, and less than 15% rests with the top ten. Sequenced sample: blood, either unsorted or a sorted T cell fraction (not recorded which). These receptors were taken from a female donor with ankylosing spondylitis or in good health (not recorded which). Both conserved end residues are part of each CDR3. A D gene is named only where the DNA matches it firmly. Some rows have no size entry. The others give once, few or many, or a class for an expanded clone.

v_gene	d_gene	j_gene	len	abundance	CDR3nt	CDR3aa
TRBV12-3/TRBV12-4	.	TRBJ2-7	12	.	TGTGCCAGCAGCCCCGGGCCCCACGAGCAGTACTTC	CASSPGPHEQYF
TRBV13	.	TRBJ2-4	15	.	TGTGCCAGCAGCTTGTTGGCCGCAACTGGAAACATTCAGTACTTC	CASSLLAATGNIQYF
TRBV7-9	.	TRBJ2-1	16	.	TGTGCCAGCAGCCCCAAAAGTGGGAGCTCCTACAATGAGCAGTTCTTC	CASSPKSGSSYNEQFF
TRBV6-1	.	TRBJ1-1	16	few	TGTGCCAGCAGTGAATTCTGGGGGGGCAGGTACACTGAAGCTTTCTTT	CASSEFWGGRYTEAFF
TRBV7-6	.	TRBJ2-7	14	.	TGTGCCAGCAGCTTAGTGGGGCAAACCTACGAGCAGTACTTC	CASSLVGQTYEQYF
TRBV7-2	TRBD2	TRBJ2-1	14	.	TGTGCCAGCCGTAAAGGGACTAGTGTAAATGAGCAGTTCTTC	CASRKGTSVNEQFF
TRBV6-1	.	TRBJ1-5	17	few	TGTGCCAGCAGGCAGGGCAGGGACCTAAGTGGCAATCAGCCCCAGCATTTT	CASRQGRDLSGNQPQHF
TRBV11-2	.	TRBJ2-3	14	.	TGTGCCAGCAGCTTCCCTTGGGAGGCAGATACGCAGTATTTT	CASSFPWEADTQYF
TRBV9	.	TRBJ2-1	17	many	TGTGCCAGCAGCGTAGACGACTCGGGAAGCTCCTACAATGAGCAGTTCTTC	CASSVDDSGSSYNEQFF
TRBV5-5	TRBD1	TRBJ2-7	16	.	TGTGCCAGCAGCTTGGCACCTACAGGGGAAGGGTACGAGCAGTACTTC	CASSLAPTGEGYEQYF
TRBV19	.	TRBJ2-7	15	once	TGTGCCAGTAGTATAGACGGGTCCAGTTCCTACGAGCAGTACTTC	CASSIDGSSSYEQYF
TRBV2	.	TRBJ2-1	15	.	TGTGCCAGCAGTGAAGCGCCCGCCCGAAACAATGAGCAGTTCTTC	CASSEAPARNNEQFF
TRBV19	TRBD2	TRBJ2-2	14	many	TGTGCCAGTAGTATAATGGCTAGCGGCGGGGAGCTGTTTTTT	CASSIMASGGELFF